This T cell receptor (beta chain) derives from a study of blood T cell repertoires in COVID-19. About the study: Sites across the United States, Italy and Spain contributed samples from acute and convalescent COVID-19. From T cells, B-cell-depleted T cells, or PBMCs came the material, which was cDNA or gDNA.

The study assigned cohorts using participant-reported clinical history. Assay: immunoSEQ multiplex PCR; the TCRdb copy retains only in-frame clones and omits some. In the table there are 250,000 or so clones, 85% to 90% of which are singletons. This clone was seen a handful of times. Germline V CDR1 and CDR2: MNHEY, SVGAGI. The length of the CDR3 is 11 residues. Trimming took off 8 bases at V and 3 bases at J, with 7 bases between the two ends. The sequenced sample was PBMCs or T cells enriched from blood (not recorded which). The clonotype comes from a man aged 40-49 years who had recovered from COVID-19. The chain has TRBV6-5 and TRBJ1-1; perhaps TRBD1 as D (5 bases). DNA for the CDR3: TGTGCCAGCGGCAGGGACACTGAAGCTTTCTTT. Protein product: CASGRDTEAFF.